This is a list of T cell receptor beta chains from one sample in a study of blood T cell repertoires in COVID-19. Using immunoSEQ multiplex PCR, the repertoire was profiled, and TCRdb retains in-frame clones only, with some absent. The table lists 75,000 to 90,000 clones, about 82% of them singletons. The sample consisted of peripheral blood. The receptor source for this set is a man over 45 with active COVID-19. CDR3s include the opening cysteine and the closing phenylalanine or tryptophan. The D gene is left open where the match is weak. Clone size appears in some rows only: once, few, many, or a class for an expanded clone.

v_call	j_call	d_call	clone_size	cdr3_nt	cdr3_aa
TRBV27	TRBJ2-7	TRBD1	.	TGTGCCAGCAGTTTATCCGGGACAGGGTATTTAGAGCAGTACTTC	CASSLSGTGYLEQYF
TRBV2	TRBJ1-3	TRBD1	.	TGTGCCAGCAGTGAAGAGGGGGCGCATGGAAACACCATATATTTT	CASSEEGAHGNTIYF
TRBV7-9	TRBJ1-2	TRBD1	.	TGTGCCAGCAGGGGGGAACTCGGGACAGGAAAGAACTATGGCTACACCTTC	CASRGELGTGKNYGYTF
TRBV4-3	TRBJ1-2	TRBD1	.	TGCGCCAGCAGCCAAGAGGACAGGGTGGAGGGCTACACCTTC	CASSQEDRVEGYTF
TRBV2	TRBJ2-4	.	once	TGTGCCAGGGAGGGTGGGGGAAGGAACATTCAGTACTTC	CAREGGGRNIQYF
TRBV25-1	TRBJ1-2	TRBD1	.	TGTGCCAGCAGTCGATCCCAGGGGGATGGCTACACCTTC	CASSRSQGDGYTF
TRBV7-9	TRBJ2-3	.	.	TGTGCCAGCAGCTCTTTATTGCGGGATACGCAGTATTTT	CASSSLLRDTQYF
TRBV2	TRBJ2-1	TRBD1	.	TGTGCCAGCAGTGAAGGACAGGGGGCCTACAATGAGCAGTTCTTC	CASSEGQGAYNEQFF
TRBV28	TRBJ2-7	.	.	TGTGCCAGCAGTTCCGGGACACTCTCCTACGAGCAGTACTTC	CASSSGTLSYEQYF
TRBV5-1	TRBJ2-5	.	.	TGCGCCAGCAGCTTGGACAGTTTGCAAGAGACCCAGTACTTC	CASSLDSLQETQYF
TRBV11-2	TRBJ2-7	.	.	TGTGCCAGCAGCCCGACTGGATCCTACGAGCAGTACTTC	CASSPTGSYEQYF
TRBV6-6	TRBJ2-3	.	.	TGTGCCAGCAGTTACGGATCGCCCACCCGGGGTGATACGCAGTATTTT	CASSYGSPTRGDTQYF
TRBV6-2/TRBV6-3	TRBJ1-5	TRBD1	once	TGTGCCAGCAGTTTCTTTAGGACAGGGGGCGATCAGCCCCAGCATTTT	CASSFFRTGGDQPQHF
TRBV19	TRBJ1-4	.	.	TGTGCCAGTAGCCCAGGGGCGGGCGAAAAACTGTTTTTT	CASSPGAGEKLFF
TRBV28	TRBJ1-2	.	.	TGTGCCAGCAGGTTGGACGGGGGGACTGCTAACTATGGCTACACCTTC	CASRLDGGTANYGYTF
TRBV1	TRBJ1-6	.	.	TGCACCAGCAGCCAAGACTTGTGGGAGAATAATTCACCCCTCCACTTT	CTSSQDLWENNSPLHF
TRBV6-5	TRBJ1-1	.	.	TGTGCCAGCAGGGGGCTGCTCGGAGTGGTCACTGAAGCTTTCTTT	CASRGLLGVVTEAFF
TRBV7-9	TRBJ2-1	TRBD2	.	TGTGCCAGCAGCCGACGGACTAGCGGGAGTTACAATGAGCAGTTCTTC	CASSRRTSGSYNEQFF
TRBV4-3	TRBJ2-1	TRBD2	.	TGCGCCAGCAGCCATGCGGGGGAAGTGAATGAGCAGTTCTTC	CASSHAGEVNEQFF
TRBV6-6	TRBJ2-7	.	few	TGTGCCAGCAGTTTCGCCCGAGGGGGGGCCTTAGAGCAGTACTTC	CASSFARGGALEQYF